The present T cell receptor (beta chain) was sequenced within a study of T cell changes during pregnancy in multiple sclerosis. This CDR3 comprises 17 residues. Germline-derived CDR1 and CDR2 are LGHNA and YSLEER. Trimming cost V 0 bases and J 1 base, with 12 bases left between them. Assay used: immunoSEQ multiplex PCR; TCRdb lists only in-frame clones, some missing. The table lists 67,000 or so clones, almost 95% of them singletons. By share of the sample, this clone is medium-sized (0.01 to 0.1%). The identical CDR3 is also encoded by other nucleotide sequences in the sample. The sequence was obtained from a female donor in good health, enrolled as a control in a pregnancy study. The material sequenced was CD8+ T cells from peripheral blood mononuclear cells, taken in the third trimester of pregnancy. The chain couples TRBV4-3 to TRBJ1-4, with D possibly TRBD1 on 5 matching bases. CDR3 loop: CASSQDLRQGTNEKLFF. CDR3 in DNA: TGCGCCAGCAGCCAAGATCTTAGGCAGGGAACTAATGAAAAACTGTTTTTT.